This TCR beta chain was sequenced for a study of shared clonotypes between healthy human individuals. Study-wide results and caveats: The study's rarefaction showed incomplete sorted-subset sequencing despite large depth.

Points on this clone: The antigen remains unidentified. Other DNA sequences in this sample translate to the same CDR3.

This CDR3 has 12 residues. Germline CDR1 MDHEN, CDR2 SYDVKM. The germline V and J ends were trimmed by 2 bases and 0 bases, with 2 bases remaining between them. Each subset's genomic DNA was shared equally among a number of immunoSEQ plates. Data came from immunoSEQ multiplex PCR; TCRdb stores just in-frame clones and leaves some out. The repertoire holds a few hundred thousand clones, with 97% as singletons. CD4+ cells were split into CD45RA+ naive and CD45RA-negative memory subsets. The TCR was taken from a woman aged 25-40 years in good health. The J gene is TRBJ2-7, the V gene TRBV28; D not certain. The sequenced material came from naive CD4+ T cells sorted from blood. Subset in this sample: CD45RA+ positively selected. CDR3 DNA sequence: TGTGCCAGCAGTTTACCCTCCTACGAGCAGTACTTC. It yields the protein CASSLPSYEQYF. The entire variable domain, with the rest obtained from reference TRBV28 and TRBJ2-7, is as follows: DVKVTQSSRYLVKRTGEKVFLECVQDMDHENMFWYRQDPGLGLRLIYFSYDVKMKEKGDIPEGYSVSREKKERFSLILESASTNQTSMYLCASSLPSYEQYFGPGTRLTVT.